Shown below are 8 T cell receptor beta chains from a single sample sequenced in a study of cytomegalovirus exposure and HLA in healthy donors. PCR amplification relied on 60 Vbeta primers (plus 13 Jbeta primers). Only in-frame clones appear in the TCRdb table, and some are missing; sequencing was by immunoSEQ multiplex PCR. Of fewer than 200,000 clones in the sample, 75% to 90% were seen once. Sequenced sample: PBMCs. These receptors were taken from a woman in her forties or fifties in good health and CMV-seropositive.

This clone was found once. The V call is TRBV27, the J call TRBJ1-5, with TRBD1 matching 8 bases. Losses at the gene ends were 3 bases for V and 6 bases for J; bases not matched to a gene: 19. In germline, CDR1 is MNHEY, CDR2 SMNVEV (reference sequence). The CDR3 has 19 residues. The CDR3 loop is CASSFQGAGSPIVAQPQHF. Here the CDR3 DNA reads TGTGCCAGCAGTTTTCAGGGGGCAGGGAGTCCGATAGTCGCTCAGCCCCAGCATTTT.

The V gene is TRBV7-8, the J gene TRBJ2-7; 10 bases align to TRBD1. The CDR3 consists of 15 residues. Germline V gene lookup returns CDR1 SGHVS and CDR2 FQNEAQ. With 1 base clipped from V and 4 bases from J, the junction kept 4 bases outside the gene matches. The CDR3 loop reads CASSLGGQGPYEQYF. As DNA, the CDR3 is TGTGCCAGCAGCTTAGGGGGACAGGGGCCATACGAGCAGTACTTC.

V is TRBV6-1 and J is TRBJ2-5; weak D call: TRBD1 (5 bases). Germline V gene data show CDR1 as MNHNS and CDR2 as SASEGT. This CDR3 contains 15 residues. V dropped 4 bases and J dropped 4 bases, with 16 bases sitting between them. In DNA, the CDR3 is TGTGCCAGCAGTGTTCCTGGACAACCTCGAGAGACCCAGTACTTC. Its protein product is CASSVPGQPRETQYF.

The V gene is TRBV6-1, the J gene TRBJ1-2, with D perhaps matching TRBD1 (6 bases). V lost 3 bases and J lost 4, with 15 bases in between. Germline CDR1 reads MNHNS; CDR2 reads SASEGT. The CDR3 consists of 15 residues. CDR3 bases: TGTGCCAGCAGTGACCTAACAGGGAAAAGCTATGGCTACACCTTC. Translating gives CASSDLTGKSYGYTF.

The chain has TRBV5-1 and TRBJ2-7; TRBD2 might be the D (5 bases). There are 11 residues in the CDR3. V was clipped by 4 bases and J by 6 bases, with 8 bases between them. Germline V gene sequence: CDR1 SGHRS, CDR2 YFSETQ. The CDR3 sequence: CASSEGGEQYF. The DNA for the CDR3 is TGCGCCAGCAGCGAGGGTGGCGAGCAGTACTTC.

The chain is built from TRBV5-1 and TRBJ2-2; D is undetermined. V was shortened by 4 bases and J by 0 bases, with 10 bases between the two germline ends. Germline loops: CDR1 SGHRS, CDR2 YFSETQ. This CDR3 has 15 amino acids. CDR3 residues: CASSLQNANTGELFF. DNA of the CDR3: TGCGCCAGCAGCCTACAGAACGCGAACACCGGGGAGCTGTTTTTT.

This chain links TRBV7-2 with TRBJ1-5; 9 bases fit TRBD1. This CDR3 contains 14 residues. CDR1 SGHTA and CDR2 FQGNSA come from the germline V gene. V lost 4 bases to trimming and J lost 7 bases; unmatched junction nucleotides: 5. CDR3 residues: CASSSRTGAQPQHF. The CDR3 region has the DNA TGTGCCAGCAGCTCAAGGACAGGGGCGCAGCCCCAGCATTTT.

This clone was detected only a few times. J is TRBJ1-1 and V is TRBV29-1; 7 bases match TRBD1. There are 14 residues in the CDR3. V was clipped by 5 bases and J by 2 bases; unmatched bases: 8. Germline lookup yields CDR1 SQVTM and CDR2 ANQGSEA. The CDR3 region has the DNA TGCAGCGTTCGGCACAGGGGACTTAACACTGAAGCTTTCTTT. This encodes CSVRHRGLNTEAFF.